The 22 T cell receptor beta chains reported below all come from one sample, sequenced in a study of cytomegalovirus exposure and HLA in healthy donors. PCR involved 60 Vbeta and 13 Jbeta primers. Clones were read by immunoSEQ multiplex PCR, and TCRdb kept only the in-frame ones, dropping some. The data hold more than 150,000 clones, with roughly 87% observed a single time. Sequenced input: PBMCs. The receptors stem from a girl in the first two years of life in good health and CMV-seronegative.

The chain couples TRBV9 to TRBJ1-2, with D maybe TRBD1 (6 bases). Germline V CDR1 and CDR2: SGDLS, YYNGEE. V lost 1 base, J lost 4 bases, and 17 bases lay in between. The CDR3 is 16 amino acids. The CDR3 region has the DNA TGTGCCAGCAGCGTATCTTTGGGCGGACAGTTCTATGGCTACACCTTC. Encoded protein: CASSVSLGGQFYGYTF. Complete variable domain (other parts from reference TRBV9 and TRBJ1-2): DSGVTQTPKHLITATGQRVTLRCSPRSGDLSVYWYQQSLDQGLQFLIQYYNGEERAKGNILERFSAQQFPDLHSELNLSSLELGDSALYFCASSVSLGGQFYGYTFGSGTRLTVV.

The genes are TRBV4-1 and TRBJ2-1, with 10 positions matching TRBD2. The CDR3 runs to 16 residues. With V trimmed by 0 bases and J by 9 bases, 8 bases remained unmatched. CDR1 and CDR2 (germline): MGHRA, YSYEKL. The CDR3 coding sequence is TGCGCCAGCAGCCAAGATCGGCTAGCGGGGGTCGCTGAGCAGTTCTTC. It yields the protein CASSQDRLAGVAEQFF.

V is TRBV18 and J is TRBJ2-3; TRBD2 aligns across 11 bases. J lost 6 bases, V lost 5 bases, and 1 base had no gene match. Germline loops: CDR1 KGHSH, CDR2 LQKENI. CDR3 length: 13 amino acids. The chain's CDR3 is CASSRLAGDTQYF. In DNA, the CDR3 is TGTGCCAGCTCAAGACTAGCGGGGGATACGCAGTATTTT.

The chain combines TRBV29-1 with TRBJ1-1, with 8 bases aligning to TRBD1. The trim removed 4 bases at V and 4 bases at J, leaving 2 bases unmatched. Germline assignment: CDR1 SQVTM and CDR2 ANQGSEA. The CDR3 length is 12 residues. As DNA, the CDR3 is TGCAGCGTTGCACAGGGGGGCACTGAAGCTTTCTTT. This sequence encodes CSVAQGGTEAFF.

The chain carries TRBV5-1 and TRBJ2-3; TRBD2 agrees at 8 bases. This CDR3 is built from 18 residues. V dropped 5 bases and J dropped 3; count of bases not matched to a gene: 17. Germline V gene sequence: CDR1 SGHRS, CDR2 YFSETQ. The CDR3 DNA reads as TGCGCCAGCAGAACTATTCCGGGACTAGGGGCTGGGACAGATACGCAGTATTTT. This translates into CASRTIPGLGAGTDTQYF.

This chain joins TRBV6-6 and TRBJ2-1, with 10 positions matching TRBD1. The CDR3 contains 15 residues. Germline values: CDR1 MNHNY, CDR2 SVGAGI (reference sequence). Trimming took 8 bases from V and 1 from J; bases not matched to a gene: 5. The CDR3 sequence: CASSGTGASYNEQFF. The CDR3 bases are TGTGCCAGCTCCGGGACAGGGGCATCCTACAATGAGCAGTTCTTC.

The V and J genes are TRBV9 and TRBJ1-4, with D possibly matching TRBD1 (5 bases). Trimming shortened V by 0 bases and J by 2 bases, and 8 bases separated the two germline ends. The CDR3 has 15 residues. Germline V gene lookup returns CDR1 SGDLS and CDR2 YYNGEE. The CDR3 here is CASSVGGSTNEKLFF. The CDR3 nucleotides read TGTGCCAGCAGCGTAGGGGGCTCCACTAATGAAAAACTGTTTTTT. The full variable domain, its missing parts supplied by reference TRBV9 and TRBJ1-4, is DSGVTQTPKHLITATGQRVTLRCSPRSGDLSVYWYQQSLDQGLQFLIQYYNGEERAKGNILERFSAQQFPDLHSELNLSSLELGDSALYFCASSVGGSTNEKLFFGSGTQLSVL.

This clone was detected a few times. The V and J genes are TRBV5-5 and TRBJ2-1, with D possibly TRBD2 on 6 matching bases. From germline, CDR1 is SGHKS and CDR2 YYEKEE (reference sequence). V was trimmed by 2 bases and J by 1 base, leaving 10 bases between them. The CDR3 is 15 amino acids. CDR3 region: CASSFYRGSYNEQFF. In DNA form, the CDR3 reads TGTGCCAGCAGCTTTTATCGGGGGTCCTACAATGAGCAGTTCTTC.

A remark on this clone: Different DNA sequences within this sample yield the same CDR3. The chain uses TRBV27 and TRBJ1-1; TRBD1 agrees at 9 bases. CDR1 is MNHEY, CDR2 SMNVEV, per germline (reference sequence). There are 14 residues in the CDR3. Trimming took 6 bases from V and 5 from J; bases not matched to a gene: 7. The CDR3 spells CASRAQGARTEAFF. The CDR3 DNA is TGTGCCAGCAGGGCACAGGGGGCGCGAACTGAAGCTTTCTTT.

The V gene is TRBV9, the J gene TRBJ2-1, with 13 bases matching TRBD2. This CDR3 region has 17 residues. The V and J ends lost 4 bases and 2 bases, in that order; junction bases with no gene match: 6. Germline CDR1 is SGDLS and CDR2 is YYNGEE. CDR3: CASSSRTSGGPYNEQFF. The CDR3 coding sequence is TGTGCCAGCAGCTCCCGGACTAGCGGGGGACCCTACAATGAGCAGTTCTTC.

CDR3 sequence: CASSYGLAGNNEQFF. The CDR3 DNA sequence: TGTGCCAGCAGTTACGGGCTAGCGGGTAACAATGAGCAGTTCTTC. This chain connects TRBV6-5 to TRBJ2-1; the match to TRBD2 covers 8 bases. Germline V gene data show CDR1 as MNHEY and CDR2 as SVGAGI. This CDR3 has 15 amino acids. V gave up 2 bases and J gave up 5 bases; unmatched junction bases: 5.

J is TRBJ2-1 and V is TRBV7-2; TRBD2 aligns across 11 bases. Germline-derived CDR1 and CDR2 are SGHTA and FQGNSA. V shed 6 bases, J shed 7 bases, and the junction held 5 bases outside the gene matches. This CDR3 region has 14 residues. CDR3 nucleotides: TGTGCCAGCAGACTAGCGGGAGCGAGGAATGAGCAGTTCTTC. Translating it yields CASRLAGARNEQFF. The entire variable domain, with the rest obtained from reference TRBV7-2 and TRBJ2-1, is as follows: GAGVSQSPSNKVTEKGKDVELRCDPISGHTALYWYRQSLGQGLEFLIYFQGNSAPDKSGLPSDRFSAERTGGSVSTLTIQRTQQEDSAVYLCASRLAGARNEQFFGPGTRLTVL.

The rearrangement links TRBV18 to TRBJ2-7, with 9 bases matching TRBD2. The V segment lost 3 bases and the J segment 4 bases; nucleotides outside the gene matches: 10. The CDR3 extends over 16 amino acids. The germline V gene encodes CDR1 KGHSH and CDR2 LQKENI. CDR3 sequence: CASSPYSRGGAYEQYF. In nucleotides, the CDR3 is TGTGCCAGCTCACCTTACTCTCGCGGGGGGGCGTACGAGCAGTACTTC.

The V call is TRBV7-2, the J call TRBJ2-3, with 9 bases identical to TRBD2. The junction had 3 bases not matched to a gene; V was cut back by 1 base and J by 4 bases. The CDR3 totals 15 residues. Germline V gene sequence: CDR1 SGHTA, CDR2 FQGNSA. The CDR3 spells CASSLGGREADTQYF. DNA for the CDR3: TGTGCCAGCAGCTTAGGCGGGAGGGAGGCAGATACGCAGTATTTT.

The J gene is TRBJ1-2, the V gene TRBV20-1; D is unresolved. Germline assignment: CDR1 DFQATT and CDR2 SNEGSKA (reference sequence). V shed 1 base and J shed 6 bases, with 6 bases lying between them. The CDR3 contains 11 residues. The CDR3 nucleotides are TGCAGTGCTAGAGGGCAACATGGCTACACCTTC. Protein product: CSARGQHGYTF.

The chain employs TRBV4-1 and TRBJ1-2; weak D call: TRBD1 (6 bases). Trimming pared 3 bases from V and 6 bases from J, leaving 14 bases between. Per germline, CDR1 MGHRA and CDR2 YSYEKL. The CDR3 runs 14 residues. The CDR3 nucleotides are TGCGCCAGCAGCCACCCCGGACAGATCGATGGCTACACCTTC. Translation: CASSHPGQIDGYTF.

The genes are TRBV6-5 and TRBJ2-5; 7 nucleotides align to TRBD2. Germline V gene data show CDR1 as MNHEY and CDR2 as SVGAGI. V lost 3 bases and J lost 3; bases outside the gene matches: 7. CDR3 length: 15 residues. CDR3 protein: CASSYRGRAEETQYF. DNA of the CDR3: TGTGCCAGCAGTTATCGTGGGAGGGCCGAAGAGACCCAGTACTTC.

The chain combines TRBV6-7 with TRBJ2-1, with 8 bases fitting TRBD2. TRBV6-7 is given ORF status, its function remaining uncertain. Unmatched junction bases numbered 3, after V lost 5 bases and J lost 0 bases. The CDR3 totals 15 residues. The CDR3 loop is CASSKRESSYNEQFF. The CDR3 DNA reads TGTGCCAGCAGTAAGCGGGAGAGCTCCTACAATGAGCAGTTCTTC.

The V gene is TRBV9, the J gene TRBJ1-4, with 8 bases that match TRBD1. This CDR3 has 16 amino acids. V was pared by 3 bases and J by 5 bases, with 9 bases of the junction left unmatched. Per the germline V gene, CDR1 is SGDLS and CDR2 is YYNGEE. CDR3 residues: CASSAMLGQGNEKLFF. CDR3 sequence (DNA): TGTGCCAGCAGCGCGATGTTAGGACAGGGAAATGAAAAACTGTTTTTT.

The chain is built from TRBV5-1 and TRBJ1-2; 8 positions agree with TRBD1. CDR3 length: 15 amino acids. Germline values: CDR1 SGHRS, CDR2 YFSETQ. V lost 3 bases and J lost 6; bases outside the gene matches: 10. CDR3 bases: TGCGCCAGCAGCTGGGGAAGACAGGGGATACATGGCTACACCTTC. This codes for CASSWGRQGIHGYTF.

A single count supports this clone. The V gene is TRBV9, the J gene TRBJ1-5; D is ambiguous. V lost 0 bases and J lost 10, with 14 bases in between. This CDR3 is built from 14 residues. Looked up from germline, CDR1 is SGDLS and CDR2 is YYNGEE. As DNA, the CDR3 is TGTGCCAGCAGCGTAGACGGTTCACCTCGACCCCAGCATTTT. This encodes CASSVDGSPRPQHF.

This sequence joins TRBV9 and TRBJ2-1; 11 positions agree with TRBD2. Germline values: CDR1 SGDLS, CDR2 YYNGEE. The CDR3 totals 14 residues. With 4 bases clipped from V and 7 bases from J, the junction kept 4 bases outside the gene matches. The chain's CDR3 is CASSRGLAENEQFF. CDR3 nucleotides: TGTGCCAGCAGCCGGGGACTAGCGGAAAATGAGCAGTTCTTC.